This TCR beta chain derives from a study of blood T cell repertoires in COVID-19 (dated by TCRdb to about 2020). Looking at the study overall: Samples covering the acute and convalescent phases of COVID-19 were provided by collaborators in the United States, Italy and Spain. The material from the prospective study consisted of cDNA or gDNA derived from T cells, B-cell-depleted T cells, or PBMCs. The dataset comprised deeply sampled blood TCRbeta repertoires from subjects exposed to, actively infected with, or recovered from COVID-19. A freely available public database, intended as a resource for researchers studying the immune response to SARS-CoV-2, is where the repertoires were released. The samples were drawn from the first 160 participants of the ongoing ImmuneRACE study and from roughly 1,300 subjects provided by 6 global collaborators. A de-identified subject ID, COVID-19 status, age in years and sex were almost always included in the sample metadata. Where HLA class I and class II types were available, the types were taken from metadata supplied by the sample provider, not from assay-based typing. What the research found in general, with its limitations: Clinical and demographic metadata were provided uncurated, with the amount varying by source and participant.

Notes on this clone: It has no known antigen specificity. No much larger clonotype is one base removed from it; base qualities were not supplied.

In the prospective study, participants were roughly 18 to 90 years old, resided in approximately 25 geographic areas of the United States, and were enrolled through a virtual design. In the prospective study, cohorts were assigned on the basis of participant-reported clinical history obtained from a screening survey and a study questionnaire. Recovered participants in ImmuneRACE Cohort 3 were defined by two consecutive negative NP/OP PCR tests, clearance by a healthcare professional, or resolution of symptoms. Mobile phlebotomists in the prospective study collected whole blood, serum and a nasopharyngeal or oropharyngeal swab from every participant. Additional blood draws and questionnaires over an approximately 2-month period could optionally be provided by prospective study participants. Prospective study blood samples were shipped either frozen or at room temperature before DNA extraction. TCRbeta CDR3 regions were amplified from genomic DNA using the immunoSEQ Assay, a bias-controlled multiplex PCR. The authors' pipeline ran thus. Nucleated cell counts per sample were estimated from amplification of reference gene primers within the assay. To quantify the absolute abundance of each unique TCRbeta CDR3 rearrangement, sequence reads were collapsed and filtered. Productive Simpson clonality was computed per sample as the square root of Simpson's diversity index over productive rearrangements. TCRdb holds this immuneACCESS table with in-frame rearrangements only. Some clones are missing; in checked studies, unresolved V genes explain under half, and the rest has no known cause. V, J and clone size were drawn from that table, and D and trimming were deduced from the DNA. The sample table contains more than 200,000 clones; only one count was recorded for roughly 90% of them. Around 4% of the sample lies in the top ten.

V and J are truncated by 5 bases and 0 bases respectively, leaving an intervening sequence of 16 bases. The CDR1 and CDR2 encoded by the germline V gene are MDHEN and SYDVKM. From the cysteine up to the phenylalanine, the CDR3 has a length of 16 residues. Only the CDR3 region is kept as DNA, spanning 48 bases read in frame from base 1. The rearrangement joined TRBV28 to TRBJ1-1; perhaps TRBD1 is the D gene, with 5 bases matching. Specimen: PBMCs or T cells enriched from blood (not recorded which). The receptor's source is a woman aged 25 to 39 who had recovered from COVID-19. The bases are TGTGCCAGCAGTCCGCGCGCGGGGACGATGAACACTGAAGCTTTCTTT. Its translation is CASSPRAGTMNTEAFF.